The sequence of this T cell receptor beta chain was determined in a study of technical replicates of blood from a handful of donors. Data came from immunoSEQ multiplex PCR; TCRdb stores just in-frame clones and leaves some out. The data show about 14,000 clones, 70% to 80% seen once. V trimming: 3 bases; J trimming: 7 bases; junction bases outside the gene matches: 5. Germline CDR1 and CDR2: MGHRA and YSYEKL. The CDR3 sequence is 14 residues long. The V gene is TRBV4-1, the J gene TRBJ1-4, with TRBD1 matching over 7 bases. The TCR was taken from a human donor in good health. Sequencing used PBMCs. This CDR3 is CASSQGTAGEKLFF. The CDR3 DNA reads as TGCGCCAGCAGCCAGGGGACAGCAGGTGAAAAACTGTTTTTT.